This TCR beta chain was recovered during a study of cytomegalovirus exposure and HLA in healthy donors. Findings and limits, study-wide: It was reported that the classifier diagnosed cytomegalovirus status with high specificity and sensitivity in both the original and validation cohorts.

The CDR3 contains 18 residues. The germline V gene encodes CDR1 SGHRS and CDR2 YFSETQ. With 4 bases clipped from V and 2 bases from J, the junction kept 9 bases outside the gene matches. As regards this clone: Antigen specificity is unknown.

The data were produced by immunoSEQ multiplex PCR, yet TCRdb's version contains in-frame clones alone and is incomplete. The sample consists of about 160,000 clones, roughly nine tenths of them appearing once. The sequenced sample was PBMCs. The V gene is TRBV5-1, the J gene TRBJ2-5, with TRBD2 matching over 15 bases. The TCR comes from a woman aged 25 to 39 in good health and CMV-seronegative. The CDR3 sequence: CASSTGLAGGPLQETQYF. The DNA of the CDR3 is TGCGCCAGCAGCACCGGACTAGCGGGGGGGCCTCTACAAGAGACCCAGTACTTC.